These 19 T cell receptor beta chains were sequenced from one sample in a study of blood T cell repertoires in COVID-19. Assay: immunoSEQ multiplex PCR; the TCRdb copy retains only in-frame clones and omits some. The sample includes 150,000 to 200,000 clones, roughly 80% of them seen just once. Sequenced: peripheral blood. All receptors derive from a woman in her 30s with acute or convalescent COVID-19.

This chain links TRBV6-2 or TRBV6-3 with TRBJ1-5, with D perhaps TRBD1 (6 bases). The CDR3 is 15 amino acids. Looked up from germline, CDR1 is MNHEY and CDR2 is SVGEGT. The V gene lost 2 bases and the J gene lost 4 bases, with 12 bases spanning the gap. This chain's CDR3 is CASSYPDRKNQPQHF. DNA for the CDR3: TGTGCCAGCAGTTACCCCGACAGGAAGAATCAGCCCCAGCATTTT.

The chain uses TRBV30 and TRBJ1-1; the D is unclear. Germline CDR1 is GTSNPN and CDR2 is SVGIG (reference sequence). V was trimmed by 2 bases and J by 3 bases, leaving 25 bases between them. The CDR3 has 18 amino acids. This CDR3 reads CAWSWRQTGDKADTEAFF. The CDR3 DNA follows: TGTGCCTGGAGTTGGCGCCAGACGGGAGATAAAGCCGACACTGAAGCTTTCTTT.

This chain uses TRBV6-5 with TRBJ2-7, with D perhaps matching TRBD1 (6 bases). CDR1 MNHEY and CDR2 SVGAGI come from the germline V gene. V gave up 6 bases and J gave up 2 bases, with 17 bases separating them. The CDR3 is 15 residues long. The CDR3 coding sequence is TGTGCCAGCAGACTAGTCGACAGGCCTACCTACGAGCAGTACTTC. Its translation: CASRLVDRPTYEQYF.

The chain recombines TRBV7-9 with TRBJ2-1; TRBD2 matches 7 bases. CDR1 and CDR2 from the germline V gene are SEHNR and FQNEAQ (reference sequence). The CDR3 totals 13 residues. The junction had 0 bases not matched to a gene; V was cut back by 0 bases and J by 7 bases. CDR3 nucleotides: TGTGCCAGCAGCTTAGCCGGGAGGAATGAGCAGTTCTTC. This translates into CASSLAGRNEQFF.

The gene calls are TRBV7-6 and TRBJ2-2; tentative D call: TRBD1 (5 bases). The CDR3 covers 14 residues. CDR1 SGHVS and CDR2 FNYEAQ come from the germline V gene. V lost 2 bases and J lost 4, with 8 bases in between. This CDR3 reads CASSLRTITGELFF. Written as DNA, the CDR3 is TGTGCCAGCAGCTTACGGACAATCACCGGGGAGCTGTTTTTT.

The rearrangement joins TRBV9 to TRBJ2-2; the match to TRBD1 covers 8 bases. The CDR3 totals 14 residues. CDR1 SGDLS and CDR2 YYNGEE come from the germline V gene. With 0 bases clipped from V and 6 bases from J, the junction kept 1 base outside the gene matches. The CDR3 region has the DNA TGTGCCAGCAGCGTAGCGACAGGGGCCGGGGAGCTGTTTTTT. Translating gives CASSVATGAGELFF.

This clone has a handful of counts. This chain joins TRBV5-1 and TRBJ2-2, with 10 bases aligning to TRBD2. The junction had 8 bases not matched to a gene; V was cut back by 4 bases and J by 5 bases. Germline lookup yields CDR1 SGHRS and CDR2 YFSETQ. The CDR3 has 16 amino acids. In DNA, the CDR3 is TGCGCCAGCAGCGGACTAGCGGCCTTGGGAACCGGGGAGCTGTTTTTT. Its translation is CASSGLAALGTGELFF. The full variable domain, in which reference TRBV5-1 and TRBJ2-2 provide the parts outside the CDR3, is KAGVTQTPRYLIKTRGQQVTLSCSPISGHRSVSWYQQTPGQGLQFLFEYFSETQRNKGNFPGRFSGRQFSNSRSEMNVSTLELGDSALYLCASSGLAALGTGELFFGEGSRLTVL.

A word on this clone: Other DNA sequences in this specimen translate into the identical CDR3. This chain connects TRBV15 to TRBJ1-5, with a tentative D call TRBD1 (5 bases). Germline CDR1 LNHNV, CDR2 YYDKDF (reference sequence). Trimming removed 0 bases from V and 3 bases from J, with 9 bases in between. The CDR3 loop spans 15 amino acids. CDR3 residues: CATSRDRGINQPQHF. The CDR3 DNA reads TGTGCCACCAGCAGAGATCGGGGGATCAATCAGCCCCAGCATTTT.

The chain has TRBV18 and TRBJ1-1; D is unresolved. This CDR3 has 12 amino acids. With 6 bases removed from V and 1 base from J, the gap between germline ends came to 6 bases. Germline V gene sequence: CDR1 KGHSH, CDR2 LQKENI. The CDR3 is CASSAGNTEAFF. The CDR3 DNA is TGTGCCAGCTCGGCTGGGAACACTGAAGCTTTCTTT.

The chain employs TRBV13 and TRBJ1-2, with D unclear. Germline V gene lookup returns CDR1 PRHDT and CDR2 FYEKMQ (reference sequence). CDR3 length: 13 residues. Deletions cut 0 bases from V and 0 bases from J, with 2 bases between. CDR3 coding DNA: TGTGCCAGCAGCTTAGGCTCTAACTATGGCTACACCTTC. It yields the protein CASSLGSNYGYTF.

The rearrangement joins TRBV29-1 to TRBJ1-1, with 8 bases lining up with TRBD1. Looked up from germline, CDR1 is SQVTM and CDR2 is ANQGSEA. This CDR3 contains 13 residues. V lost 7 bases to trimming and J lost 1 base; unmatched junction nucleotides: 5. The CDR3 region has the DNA TGCAGCGCCGACGGACAGGGGAACACTGAAGCTTTCTTT. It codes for CSADGQGNTEAFF.

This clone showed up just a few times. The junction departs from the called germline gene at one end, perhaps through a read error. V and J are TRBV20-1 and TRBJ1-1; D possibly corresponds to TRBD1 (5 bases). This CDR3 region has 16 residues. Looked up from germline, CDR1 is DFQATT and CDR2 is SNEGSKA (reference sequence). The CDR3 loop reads CSASLVSRGTGTEAFF. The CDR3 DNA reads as TGCAGCGCTAGTCTCGTTTCGCGGGGAACAGGTACTGAAGCTTTCTTT.

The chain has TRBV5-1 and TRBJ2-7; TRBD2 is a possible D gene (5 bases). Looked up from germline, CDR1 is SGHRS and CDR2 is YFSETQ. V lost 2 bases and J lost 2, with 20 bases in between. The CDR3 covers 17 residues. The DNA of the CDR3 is TGCGCCAGCAGCTTTACTACGGGGTCTCGCGGCCCCTACGAGCAGTACTTC. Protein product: CASSFTTGSRGPYEQYF.

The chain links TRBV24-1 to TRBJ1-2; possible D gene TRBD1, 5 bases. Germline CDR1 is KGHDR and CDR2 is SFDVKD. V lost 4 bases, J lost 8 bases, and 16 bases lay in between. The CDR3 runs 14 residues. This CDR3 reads CATSDPEQAVGYTF. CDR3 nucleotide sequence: TGTGCCACCAGTGACCCTGAACAGGCAGTAGGCTACACCTTC.

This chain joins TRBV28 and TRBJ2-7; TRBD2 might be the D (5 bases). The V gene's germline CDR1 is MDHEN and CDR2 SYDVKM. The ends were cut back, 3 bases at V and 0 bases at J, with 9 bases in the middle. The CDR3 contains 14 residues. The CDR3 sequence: CASSLTGISYEQYF. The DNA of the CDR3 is TGTGCCAGCAGTTTGACCGGGATCTCCTACGAGCAGTACTTC.

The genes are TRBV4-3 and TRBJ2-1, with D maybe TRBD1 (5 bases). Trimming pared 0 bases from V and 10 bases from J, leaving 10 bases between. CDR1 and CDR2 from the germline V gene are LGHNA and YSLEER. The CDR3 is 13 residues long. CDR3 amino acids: CASSQDKGREQFF. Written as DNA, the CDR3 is TGCGCCAGCAGCCAAGATAAGGGGCGCGAGCAGTTCTTC.

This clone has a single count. CDR3 sequence: CASSFREKLFF. The CDR3 nucleotides are TGTGCCAGCAGTTTTCGGGAAAAACTGTTTTTT. The chain combines TRBV27 with TRBJ1-4; no clear D gene. CDR3 length: 11 amino acids. Germline loops: CDR1 MNHEY, CDR2 SMNVEV (reference sequence). Trimming removed 3 bases at V and 8 bases at J, with 4 bases between.

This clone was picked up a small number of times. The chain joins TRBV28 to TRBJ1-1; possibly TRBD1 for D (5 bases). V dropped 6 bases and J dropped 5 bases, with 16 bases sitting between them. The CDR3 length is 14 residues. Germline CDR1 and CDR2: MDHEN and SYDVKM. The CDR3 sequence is CASRQAGFGTEAFF. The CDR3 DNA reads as TGTGCCAGCAGGCAAGCAGGGTTCGGGACTGAAGCTTTCTTT.

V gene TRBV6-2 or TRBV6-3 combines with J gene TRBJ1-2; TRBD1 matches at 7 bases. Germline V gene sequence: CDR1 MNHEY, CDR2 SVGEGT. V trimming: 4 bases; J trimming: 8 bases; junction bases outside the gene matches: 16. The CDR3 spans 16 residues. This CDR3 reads CASSSTPGGPLLGYTF. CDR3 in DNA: TGTGCCAGCAGTTCAACCCCAGGGGGACCCCTGTTGGGCTACACCTTC.